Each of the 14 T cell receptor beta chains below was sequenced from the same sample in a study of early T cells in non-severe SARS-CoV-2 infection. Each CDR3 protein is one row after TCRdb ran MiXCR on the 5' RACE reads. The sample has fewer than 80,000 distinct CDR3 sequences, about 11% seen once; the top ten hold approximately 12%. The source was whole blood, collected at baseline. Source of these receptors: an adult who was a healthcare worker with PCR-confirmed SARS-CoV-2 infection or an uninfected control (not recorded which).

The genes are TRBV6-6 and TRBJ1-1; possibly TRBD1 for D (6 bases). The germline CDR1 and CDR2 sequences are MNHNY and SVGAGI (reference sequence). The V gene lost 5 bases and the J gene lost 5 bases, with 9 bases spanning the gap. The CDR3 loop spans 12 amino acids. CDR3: CASSPTGTEAFF. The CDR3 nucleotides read TGTGCCAGCAGTCCCACAGGGACTGAAGCTTTCTTT.

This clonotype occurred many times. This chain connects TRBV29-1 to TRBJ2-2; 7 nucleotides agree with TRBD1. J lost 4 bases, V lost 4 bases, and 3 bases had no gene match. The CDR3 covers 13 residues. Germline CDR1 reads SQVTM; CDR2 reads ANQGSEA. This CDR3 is CSVVAGGTGELFF. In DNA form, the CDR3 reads TGCAGCGTTGTTGCAGGGGGCACCGGGGAGCTGTTTTTT.

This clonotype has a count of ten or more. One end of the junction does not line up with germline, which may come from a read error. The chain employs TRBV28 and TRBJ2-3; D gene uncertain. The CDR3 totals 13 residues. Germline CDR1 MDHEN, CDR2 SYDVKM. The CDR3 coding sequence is TGCGCCAGCAGCCCCCCTAGCACAGATACGCAGTATTTT. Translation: CASSPPSTDTQYF.

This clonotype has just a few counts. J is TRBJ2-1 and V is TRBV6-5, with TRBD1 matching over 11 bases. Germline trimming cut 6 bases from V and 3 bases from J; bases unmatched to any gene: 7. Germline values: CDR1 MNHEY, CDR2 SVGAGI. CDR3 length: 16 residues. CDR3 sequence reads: CASRPDRGRLYNEQFF. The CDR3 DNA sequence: TGTGCCAGCAGACCGGACAGGGGGCGCCTCTACAATGAGCAGTTCTTC.

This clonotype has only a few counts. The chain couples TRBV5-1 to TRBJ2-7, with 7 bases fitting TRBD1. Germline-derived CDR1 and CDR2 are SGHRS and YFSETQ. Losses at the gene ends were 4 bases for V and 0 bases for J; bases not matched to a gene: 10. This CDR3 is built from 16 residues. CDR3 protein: CASSQRTGPSSYEQYF. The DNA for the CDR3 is TGCGCCAGCAGCCAACGGACAGGCCCTAGCTCCTACGAGCAGTACTTC. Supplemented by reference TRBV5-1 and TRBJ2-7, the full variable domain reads KAGVTQTPRYLIKTRGQQVTLSCSPISGHRSVSWYQQTPGQGLQFLFEYFSETQRNKGNFPGRFSGRQFSNSRSEMNVSTLELGDSALYLCASSQRTGPSSYEQYFGPGTRLTVT.

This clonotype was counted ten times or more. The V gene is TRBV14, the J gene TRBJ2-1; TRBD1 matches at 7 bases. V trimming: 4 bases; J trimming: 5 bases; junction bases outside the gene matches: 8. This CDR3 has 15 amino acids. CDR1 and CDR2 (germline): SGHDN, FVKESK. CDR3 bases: TGTGCCAGCAGCCCGCAGGGGGTGAGGAACAATGAGCAGTTCTTC. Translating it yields CASSPQGVRNNEQFF.

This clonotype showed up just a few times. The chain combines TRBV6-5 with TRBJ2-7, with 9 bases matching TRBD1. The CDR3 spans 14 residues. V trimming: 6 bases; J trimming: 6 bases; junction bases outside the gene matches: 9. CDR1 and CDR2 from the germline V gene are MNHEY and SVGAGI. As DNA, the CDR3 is TGTGCCAGCAGGTCCGGGACAGGGTCCGTCGAGCAGTACTTC. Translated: CASRSGTGSVEQYF.

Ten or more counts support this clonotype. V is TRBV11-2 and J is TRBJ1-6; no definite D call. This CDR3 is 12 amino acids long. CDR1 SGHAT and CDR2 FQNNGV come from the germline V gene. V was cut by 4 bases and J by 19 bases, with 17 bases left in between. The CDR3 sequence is CASSSPAQRLHF. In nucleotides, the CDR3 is TGTGCCAGCAGCTCACCCGCTCAACGTTTACACTTT.

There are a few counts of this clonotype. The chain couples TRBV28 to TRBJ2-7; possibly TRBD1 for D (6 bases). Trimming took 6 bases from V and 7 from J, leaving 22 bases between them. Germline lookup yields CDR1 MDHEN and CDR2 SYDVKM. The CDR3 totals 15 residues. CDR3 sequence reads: CASSPFDRINGEQYF. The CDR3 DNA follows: TGTGCCAGCAGCCCCTTCGACAGGATTAATGGGGAGCAGTACTTC.

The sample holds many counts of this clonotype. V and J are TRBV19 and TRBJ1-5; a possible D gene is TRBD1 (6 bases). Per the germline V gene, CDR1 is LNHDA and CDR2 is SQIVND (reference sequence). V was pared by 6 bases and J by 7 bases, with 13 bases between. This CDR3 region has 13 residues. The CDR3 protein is CASSPDSFQPQHF. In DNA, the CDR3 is TGTGCCAGTAGCCCGGACAGTTTCCAGCCCCAGCATTTT.

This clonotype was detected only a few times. The CDR3 protein is CASSPETTSYEQYF. The DNA of the CDR3 is TGTGCCAGCTCACCAGAGACGACCTCCTACGAGCAGTACTTC. This rearrangement joins TRBV18 to TRBJ2-7, with D uncertain. V lost 2 bases and J lost 0, with 8 bases in between. In germline, CDR1 is KGHSH, CDR2 LQKENI. The length of the CDR3 is 14 residues.

CDR3 in amino acids: CASSSVSRLEGEQFF. The CDR3, as DNA: TGCGCCAGCAGCTCCGTCTCTCGGCTAGAGGGTGAGCAGTTCTTC. The V gene is TRBV4-3, the J gene TRBJ2-1; TRBD2 is a possible D gene (5 bases). CDR3 size: 15 residues. The V gene lost 5 bases and the J gene lost 9 bases, with 20 bases spanning the gap. The V gene's germline CDR1 is LGHNA and CDR2 YSLEER.

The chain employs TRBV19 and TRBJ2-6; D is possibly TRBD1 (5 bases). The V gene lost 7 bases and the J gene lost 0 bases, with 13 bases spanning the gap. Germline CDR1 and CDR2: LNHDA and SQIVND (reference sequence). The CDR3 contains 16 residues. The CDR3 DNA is TGTGCCAGTACAAGGGGTTTTAGCTCTGGGGCCAACGTCCTGACTTTC. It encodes CASTRGFSSGANVLTF. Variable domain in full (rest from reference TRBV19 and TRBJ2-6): DGGITQSPKYLFRKEGQNVTLSCEQNLNHDAMYWYRQDPGQGLRLIYYSQIVNDFQKGDIAEGYSVSREKKESFPLTVTSAQKNPTAFYLCASTRGFSSGANVLTFGAGSRLTVL.

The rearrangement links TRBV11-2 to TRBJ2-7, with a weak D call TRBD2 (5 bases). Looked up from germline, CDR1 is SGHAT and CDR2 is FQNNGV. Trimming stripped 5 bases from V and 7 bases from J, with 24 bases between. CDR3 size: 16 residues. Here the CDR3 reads CASSETSGLASREQYF. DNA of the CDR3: TGTGCCAGCAGCGAGACCTCCGGACTGGCGTCTCGAGAGCAGTACTTC.